The T cell receptor beta chain under discussion was sequenced for a study of CD8+ T cells in alopecia areata. RNA was isolated and reverse transcribed to cDNA, the sequencing template. The table came from immunoSEQ multiplex PCR; TCRdb's copy has only in-frame clones and leaves some out. The sample has around 200,000 clones; roughly three fifths are singletons. Treatment here: oral pan-JAK inhibitor, 5-10 mg twice daily. Between the trimmed V and J ends, which lost 2 bases and 7 bases, there was a span of 12 bases. The germline V gene has CDR1 MNHEY and CDR2 SVGAGI. The CDR3 is made up of 14 amino acids.

This specimen was CD8+ T cells sorted from blood, taken at week 24, from a patient treated with tofacitinib. This sequence joins TRBV6-5 and TRBJ1-5; no clear D gene. This receptor was taken from a human donor with alopecia areata. The CDR3 region is CASSYQARGQPQHF. CDR3 bases: TGTGCCAGCAGTTACCAGGCCCGTGGGCAGCCCCAGCATTTT.